Listed below are T cell receptor beta chains from one sample, sequenced in a study of post-analysis software for immune sequencing data. MiXCR was run by TCRdb on the PCR reads, yielding one entry per CDR3 protein. The sample carries 400,000 to 500,000 distinct CDR3 sequences, approximately 42% recorded once. Sequencing was performed on blood. These receptors all stem from a girl aged 2 to 10 with multiple sclerosis. CDR3s include the opening cysteine and the closing phenylalanine or tryptophan.

j_gene	v_gene	CDR3aa
TRBJ1-2	TRBV7-3	CASSPSGQGYGYTF
TRBJ1-2	TRBV5-1	CASSLASDGYTF
TRBJ2-7	TRBV5-6	CASSLLGTASYEQYF
TRBJ2-7	TRBV7-2	CASSPSHGPAYEQYF
TRBJ2-3	TRBV7-9	CASSALTDTQYF
.	TRBV20-1	CSALSSGQGAFNDEQYF
TRBJ2-5	TRBV7-2	CASSSSQGRETQYF
TRBJ2-1	TRBV6-1	CASIKRGGSYNEQFF
TRBJ2-6	TRBV5-1	CASSLRQGLSGANVLTF
TRBJ2-1	TRBV12-3/TRBV12-4	CASSPGPDIPQGFF